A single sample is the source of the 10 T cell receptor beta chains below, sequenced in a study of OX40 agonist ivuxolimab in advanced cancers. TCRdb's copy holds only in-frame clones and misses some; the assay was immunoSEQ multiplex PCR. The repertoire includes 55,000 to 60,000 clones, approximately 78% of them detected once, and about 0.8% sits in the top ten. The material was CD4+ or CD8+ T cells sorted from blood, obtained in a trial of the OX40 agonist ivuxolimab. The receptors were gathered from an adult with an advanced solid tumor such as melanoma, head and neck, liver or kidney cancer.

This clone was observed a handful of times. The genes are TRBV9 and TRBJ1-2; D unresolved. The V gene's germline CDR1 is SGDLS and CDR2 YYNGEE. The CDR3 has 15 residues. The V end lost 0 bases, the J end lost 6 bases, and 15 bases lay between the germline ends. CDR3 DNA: TGTGCCAGCAGCGTAGCAGACCTCTCCCTGAATGGCTACACCTTC. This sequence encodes CASSVADLSLNGYTF.

The CDR3 reads CASSTGNSNQPQHF. Here the CDR3 DNA reads TGTGCCAGCAGTACAGGGAATAGCAATCAGCCCCAGCATTTT. The rearrangement uses TRBV6-6 and TRBJ1-5; a possible D gene is TRBD1 (6 bases). Between the trimmed V and J ends, which lost 5 bases and 0 bases, there was a span of 8 bases. From germline, CDR1 is MNHNY and CDR2 SVGAGI (reference sequence). The CDR3 has 14 residues.

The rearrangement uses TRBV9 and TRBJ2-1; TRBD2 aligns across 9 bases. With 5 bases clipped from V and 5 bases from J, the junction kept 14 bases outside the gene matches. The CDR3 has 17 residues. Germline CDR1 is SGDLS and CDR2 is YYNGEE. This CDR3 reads CASSLDRLAGIHNEQFF. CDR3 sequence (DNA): TGTGCCAGCAGTCTAGATAGGCTAGCGGGGATCCACAATGAGCAGTTCTTC.

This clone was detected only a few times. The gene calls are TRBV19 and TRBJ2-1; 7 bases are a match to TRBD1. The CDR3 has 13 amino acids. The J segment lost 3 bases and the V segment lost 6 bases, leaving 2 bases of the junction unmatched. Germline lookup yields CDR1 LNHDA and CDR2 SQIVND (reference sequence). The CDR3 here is CASRGGRYNEQFF. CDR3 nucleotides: TGTGCCAGTAGAGGGGGCCGCTACAATGAGCAGTTCTTC.

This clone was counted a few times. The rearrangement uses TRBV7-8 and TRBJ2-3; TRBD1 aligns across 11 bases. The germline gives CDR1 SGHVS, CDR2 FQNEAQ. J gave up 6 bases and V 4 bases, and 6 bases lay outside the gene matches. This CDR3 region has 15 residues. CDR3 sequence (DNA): TGTGCCAGCAGCTCCCAGGGGACAGGGGGGGATACGCAGTATTTT. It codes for CASSSQGTGGDTQYF.

The CDR3 loop reads CASSGTSSYEQYF. The CDR3 DNA is TGCGCCAGCAGTGGGACTAGCTCCTACGAGCAGTACTTC. This sequence joins TRBV5-1 and TRBJ2-7; 8 nucleotides align to TRBD2. This CDR3 region has 13 residues. Germline CDR1 SGHRS, CDR2 YFSETQ. J was trimmed by 0 bases and V by 5 bases; bases with no gene match: 1.

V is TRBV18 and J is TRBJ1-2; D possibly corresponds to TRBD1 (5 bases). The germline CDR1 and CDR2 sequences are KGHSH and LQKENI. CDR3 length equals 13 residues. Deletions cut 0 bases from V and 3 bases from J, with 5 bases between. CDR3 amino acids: CASSPPGDYGYTF. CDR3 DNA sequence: TGTGCCAGCTCACCACCAGGGGACTATGGCTACACCTTC.

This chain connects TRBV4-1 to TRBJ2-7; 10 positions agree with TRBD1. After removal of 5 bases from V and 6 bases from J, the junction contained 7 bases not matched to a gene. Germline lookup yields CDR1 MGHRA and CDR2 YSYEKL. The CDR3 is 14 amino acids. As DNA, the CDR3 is TGCGCCAGCAGCAAGCCGGGGACAGGGGTCGAGCAGTACTTC. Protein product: CASSKPGTGVEQYF.

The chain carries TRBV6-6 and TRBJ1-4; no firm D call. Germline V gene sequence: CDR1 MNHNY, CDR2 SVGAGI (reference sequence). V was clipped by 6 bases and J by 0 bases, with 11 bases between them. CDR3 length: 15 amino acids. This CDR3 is CASSTTSATNEKLFF. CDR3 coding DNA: TGTGCCAGCAGCACAACAAGCGCAACTAATGAAAAACTGTTTTTT.

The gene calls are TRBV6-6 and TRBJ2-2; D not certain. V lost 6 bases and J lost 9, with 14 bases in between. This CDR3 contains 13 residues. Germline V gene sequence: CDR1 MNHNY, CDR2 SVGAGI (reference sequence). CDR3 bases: TGTGCCAGCAGGTTCAGTACCCTCCGGGAGCTGTTTTTT. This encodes CASRFSTLRELFF.